The T cell receptor (beta chain) under discussion was sequenced for a study of blood T cell repertoires in COVID-19. Study summary: Samples taken during acute and convalescent COVID-19 were collected in the United States, Italy and Spain.

The method was immunoSEQ multiplex PCR; TCRdb's version includes in-frame clones alone and lacks a portion of them. Found here are 150,000 to 200,000 clones, 88% of them singletons; the top ten hold about 6.3%. Germline V gene data show CDR1 as MNHEY and CDR2 as SVGAGI. Trimming cost V 7 bases and J 6 bases; bases outside gene matches: 12. The CDR3 sequence is 15 residues long. The sequencing sample was made of peripheral blood. This sequence was found in a man aged 40-49 years with active or convalescent COVID-19. The chain couples TRBV6-5 to TRBJ2-4; 7 bases agree with TRBD1. CDR3: CASKGTDRSPNIQYF. CDR3 in DNA: TGTGCCAGCAAGGGGACAGACCGATCTCCAAACATTCAGTACTTC.